The 31 T cell receptor beta chains presented below share a single source sample, sequenced in a study of CD8+CD57+ T cells in acquired aplastic anemia. The template used for profiling TCR beta VDJ and CDR3 was genomic DNA. Using its own MiXCR run on the reads, TCRdb lists one record per CDR3 protein. The table includes more than 150,000 distinct CDR3 sequences, about three fifths detected once. Sequences were obtained from sorted CD4+, CD8+, or CD8+CD57+ T cells (not recorded which) from PBMCs. Receptor source: a human donor with severe aplastic anemia or a healthy control (not recorded which).

Concerning this clonotype: An end of the junction differs from the germline gene, which may be a read error. The chain uses TRBV20-1 and TRBJ2-7, with TRBD2 matching over 9 bases. Looked up from germline, CDR1 is DFQATT and CDR2 is SNEGSKA (reference sequence). The CDR3 extends over 15 amino acids. For the CDR3, the DNA is TGCAATGCTAGGGACCATAGCGGGGGCTCCTACGAGCAGTACTTC. Translated, it gives CNARDHSGGSYEQYF.

A note on this clonotype: One end of the junction fails to match germline, which may point to a read error. The chain's CDR3 is CAGSEYPSETQYF. For the CDR3, the DNA is TGTGCCGGCAGTGAATATCCGTCAGAGACCCAGTACTTC. V and J are TRBV2 and TRBJ2-5, with unresolved D. Germline assignment: CDR1 SNHLY and CDR2 FYNNEI. This CDR3 is 13 amino acids long. Combining the CDR3 with reference TRBV2 and TRBJ2-5 gives the whole variable domain EPEVTQTPSHQVTQMGQEVILRCVPISNHLYFYWYRQILGQKVEFLVSFYNNEISEKSEIFDDQFSVERPDGSNFTLKIRSTKLEDSAMYFCAGSEYPSETQYFGPGTRLLVL.

This clonotype was counted many times. The V call is TRBV7-9, the J call TRBJ2-7, with TRBD1 identical over 8 bases. Trimming removed 4 bases from V and 3 bases from J; junction bases left unmatched: 8. The length of the CDR3 is 15 residues. The V gene's germline CDR1 is SEHNR and CDR2 FQNEAQ (reference sequence). As DNA, the CDR3 is TGTGCCAGCAGCTATAGGTCAGGGGGCGGCTACGAGCAGTACTTC. Its translation is CASSYRSGGGYEQYF. Full variable domain (rest looked up from reference TRBV7-9 and TRBJ2-7): DTGVSQNPRHKITKRGQNVTFRCDPISEHNRLYWYRQTLGQGPEFLTYFQNEAQLEKSRLLSDRFSAERPKGSFSTLEIQRTEQGDSAMYLCASSYRSGGGYEQYFGPGTRLTVT.

This chain links TRBV20-1 with TRBJ2-1, with a tentative D call TRBD2 (5 bases). Deletions cut 6 bases from V and 7 bases from J, with 19 bases between. Germline CDR1 reads DFQATT; CDR2 reads SNEGSKA (reference sequence). There are 14 residues in the CDR3. The CDR3 loop is CSAPGSKGENEQFF. The CDR3 DNA is TGCAGTGCCCCGGGGAGTAAGGGTGAAAATGAGCAGTTCTTC.

Points on this clonotype: An end of the junction does not agree with germline; a read error may underlie this. This chain joins TRBV19 and TRBJ2-2, with TRBD2 as a possible D gene (5 bases). This CDR3 region has 12 residues. Germline loops: CDR1 LNHDA, CDR2 SQIVND (reference sequence). This CDR3 is CASSRNTGELVF. CDR3 nucleotides: TGTGCCAGTAGCCGGAACACCGGGGAGCTGGTTTTT.

This clonotype has a handful of counts. The J gene is TRBJ2-7, the V gene TRBV6-5; D possibly corresponds to TRBD2 (5 bases). The V end lost 8 bases, the J end lost 3 bases, and 8 bases lay between the germline ends. The length of the CDR3 is 11 residues. Per germline, CDR1 MNHEY and CDR2 SVGAGI. The CDR3 loop reads CASRRDYEQYF. As DNA, the CDR3 is TGTGCCAGCCGCCGGGACTACGAGCAGTACTTC.

In DNA form, the CDR3 reads TGTGCCAGTAGTGAGGAACAGGGTTTTTCACCCCTCCACTTT. It specifies CASSEEQGFSPLHF. The V call is TRBV19, the J call TRBJ1-6; perhaps TRBD1 as D (6 bases). Germline-derived CDR1 and CDR2 are LNHDA and SQIVND (reference sequence). CDR3 size: 14 residues. The germline V and J ends were trimmed by 5 bases and 9 bases, with 14 bases remaining between them.

This chain links TRBV25-1 with TRBJ2-7, with D tentatively TRBD1 (6 bases). The CDR3 has 16 residues. CDR1 is MGHDK and CDR2 is SYGVNS in the germline V gene. The V end was cut by 4 bases, the J end by 6 bases, with 22 bases between. CDR3 DNA sequence: TGTGCCAGCAGTGCAGGTCCCGGGACATTCACGGGCGAGCAGTACTTC. The encoded protein is CASSAGPGTFTGEQYF.

This clonotype was recorded many times. This rearrangement joins TRBV10-1 to TRBJ1-6; perhaps TRBD1 as D (6 bases). Germline CDR1 reads WNHNN; CDR2 reads SYGVQD (reference sequence). The germline V and J ends were trimmed by 10 bases and 7 bases, with 14 bases remaining between them. The CDR3 totals 13 residues. The CDR3 DNA is TGCGCCAAGGACCGGGACAAAAATTCACCCCTCCACTTT. It codes for CAKDRDKNSPLHF.

This clonotype occurred a few times. The gene calls are TRBV7-6 and TRBJ1-6; D unresolved. This CDR3 has 13 residues. From germline, CDR1 is SGHVS and CDR2 FNYEAQ. V was clipped by 1 base and J by 5 bases, with 3 bases between them. The CDR3 coding sequence is TGTGCCAGCAGCTTAGGTGATAATTCACCCCTCCACTTT. Translation: CASSLGDNSPLHF. Full variable domain (missing parts from reference TRBV7-6 and TRBJ1-6): GAGVSQSPRYKVTKRGQDVALRCDPISGHVSLYWYRQALGQGPEFLTYFNYEAQQDKSGLPNDRFSAERPEGSISTLTIQRTEQRDSAMYRCASSLGDNSPLHFGNGTRLTVT.

This clonotype was seen a few times. The chain links TRBV5-8 to TRBJ1-6; D possibly corresponds to TRBD1 (6 bases). CDR1 is SGHTS, CDR2 YDEGEE, per germline. V was clipped by 4 bases and J by 7 bases, with 12 bases between them. This CDR3 is 14 amino acids long. DNA of the CDR3: TGTGCCAGCAGCCGCAGACAGGCCAATTCACCCCTCCACTTT. As protein: CASSRRQANSPLHF.

This clonotype appeared a few times. The rearrangement links TRBV30 to TRBJ1-4, with 7 bases identical to TRBD1. The CDR3 contains 14 residues. The V gene's germline CDR1 is GTSNPN and CDR2 SVGIG (reference sequence). Trimming cost V 2 bases and J 4 bases; bases outside gene matches: 4. The CDR3 reads CAWSLQGFNEKLFF. The CDR3 DNA follows: TGTGCCTGGAGTCTACAGGGGTTTAATGAAAAACTGTTTTTT.

This clonotype was observed a handful of times. The J gene is TRBJ1-1, the V gene TRBV7-2; no clear D gene. This CDR3 contains 14 residues. Per the germline V gene, CDR1 is SGHTA and CDR2 is FQGNSA. V was shortened by 5 bases and J by 1 base, with 11 bases between the two germline ends. For the CDR3, the DNA is TGTGCCAGCAGCGACCCTCGGGGGAACACTGAAGCTTTCTTT. This encodes CASSDPRGNTEAFF.

This clonotype was picked up many times. The chain is built from TRBV5-6 and TRBJ2-3; TRBD2 aligns across 10 bases. V lost 4 bases to trimming and J lost 0 bases; unmatched junction nucleotides: 11. Per germline, CDR1 SGHDT and CDR2 YYEEEE. The CDR3 is 18 amino acids. The CDR3 DNA reads TGTGCCAGCAGCATAAGGGGCTGGACTAGCGGTAGCACAGATACGCAGTATTTT. Amino acid sequence: CASSIRGWTSGSTDTQYF.

The chain is built from TRBV7-9 and TRBJ2-1; TRBD2 is a possible D gene (6 bases). Trimming removed 5 bases from V and 9 bases from J, with 17 bases in between. The CDR3 length is 14 residues. CDR1 is SEHNR and CDR2 is FQNEAQ in the germline V gene (reference sequence). CDR3 in amino acids: CASSVEVGSGEQFF. CDR3 sequence (DNA): TGTGCCAGCAGCGTTGAAGTCGGGAGTGGTGAGCAGTTCTTC.

This clonotype has more than one count but fewer than ten. J is TRBJ2-2 and V is TRBV6-6; D not certain. Germline CDR1 is MNHNY and CDR2 is SVGAGI (reference sequence). V gave up 0 bases and J gave up 4 bases, with 6 bases separating them. The length of the CDR3 is 14 residues. This CDR3 reads CASSYSGSTGELFF. The CDR3 region has the DNA TGTGCCAGCAGTTACTCTGGCAGCACCGGGGAGCTGTTTTTT.

The chain links TRBV20-1 to TRBJ1-2; 9 positions agree with TRBD1. This CDR3 region has 14 residues. The germline gives CDR1 DFQATT, CDR2 SNEGSKA (reference sequence). Unmatched junction bases numbered 5, after V lost 1 base and J lost 5 bases. In DNA form, the CDR3 reads TGCAGTGCTAGAGGGGACAGGGCCTTTTATGGCTACACCTTC. Translated, it gives CSARGDRAFYGYTF.

CDR3 amino acids: CASSPGTGGYHEQYF. DNA of the CDR3: TGTGCCAGCAGTCCCGGGACAGGGGGCTACCACGAGCAGTACTTC. This chain links TRBV7-2 with TRBJ2-7, with 12 bases identical to TRBD1. Germline V gene data show CDR1 as SGHTA and CDR2 as FQGNSA. CDR3 length: 15 amino acids. The trim removed 6 bases at V and 5 bases at J, leaving 8 bases unmatched.

This clonotype came up a few times. The chain carries TRBV20-1 and TRBJ2-7, with a possible D match to TRBD2 (5 bases). The CDR3 spans 14 residues. V was pared by 4 bases and J by 6 bases, with 19 bases between. Germline CDR1 and CDR2: DFQATT and SNEGSKA (reference sequence). This CDR3 reads CSAISSEGLGEQYF. Here the CDR3 DNA reads TGCAGTGCTATTAGTAGCGAAGGCTTGGGCGAGCAGTACTTC.

On this clonotype: One end of the junction fails to match germline, which may point to a read error. V is TRBV2 and J is TRBJ2-7; TRBD2 matches 10 bases. CDR1 is SNHLY and CDR2 is FYNNEI in the germline V gene. This CDR3 is built from 16 residues. Written as DNA, the CDR3 is TGTGCCATCAGTGATGGAGCGGGGGGGGCGACAGGCGAGCAGTACTTC. This encodes CAISDGAGGATGEQYF.

This chain uses TRBV10-3 with TRBJ2-7; 9 bases line up with TRBD2. This CDR3 has 15 residues. With V trimmed by 2 bases and J by 3 bases, 5 bases remained unmatched. In germline, CDR1 is ENHRY, CDR2 SYGVKD. The CDR3 is CAISEGAGGRYEQYF. The DNA of the CDR3 is TGTGCCATCAGTGAGGGAGCGGGAGGTCGCTACGAGCAGTACTTC.

This chain links TRBV7-2 with TRBJ2-5; 7 bases are a match to TRBD2. With V trimmed by 7 bases and J by 4 bases, 9 bases remained unmatched. The germline V gene encodes CDR1 SGHTA and CDR2 FQGNSA. CDR3 length: 14 amino acids. The CDR3 nucleotides are TGTGCCAGCACCCTAAGCGGGACTGGAGAGACCCAGTACTTC. Protein: CASTLSGTGETQYF.

This clonotype was recorded a few times. The chain joins TRBV20-1 to TRBJ2-1; D not resolved. V dropped 1 base and J dropped 7 bases, with 11 bases sitting between them. The CDR3 runs to 13 residues. Germline assignment: CDR1 DFQATT and CDR2 SNEGSKA (reference sequence). CDR3 DNA sequence: TGCAGTGCTAGAGGCCGGAAGAGGAATGAGCAGTTCTTC. This codes for CSARGRKRNEQFF.

The V gene is TRBV2, the J gene TRBJ2-7, with TRBD2 identical over 13 bases. The CDR3 contains 14 residues. Germline V CDR1 and CDR2: SNHLY, FYNNEI. The V segment lost 8 bases and the J segment 3 bases; nucleotides outside the gene matches: 4. CDR3 nucleotides: TGTGCCAGCCACGGGACTAGCGGGAACTACGAGCAGTACTTC. Its protein is CASHGTSGNYEQYF.

This rearrangement joins TRBV7-6 to TRBJ2-5, with 9 bases that match TRBD2. This CDR3 is built from 17 residues. Germline loops: CDR1 SGHVS, CDR2 FNYEAQ. V shed 1 base, J shed 2 bases, and the junction held 8 bases outside the gene matches. This CDR3 reads CASSLGPSGATQETQYF. The CDR3 DNA reads TGTGCCAGCAGCTTAGGGCCTAGCGGGGCCACTCAAGAGACCCAGTACTTC.

The chain employs TRBV7-9 and TRBJ2-7, with a possible D match to TRBD2 (6 bases). The CDR3 sequence is 14 residues long. The V gene's germline CDR1 is SEHNR and CDR2 FQNEAQ (reference sequence). V dropped 1 base and J dropped 5 bases, with 12 bases sitting between them. The CDR3: CASSLEGGEDEQYF. The CDR3 coding sequence is TGTGCCAGCAGCTTAGAGGGTGGGGAGGACGAGCAGTACTTC.

About this clonotype itself: The junction departs from the called germline gene at one end, perhaps through a read error. The V gene is TRBV29-1, the J gene TRBJ2-7, with 11 bases fitting TRBD2. This CDR3 is 15 amino acids long. Germline CDR1 and CDR2: SQVTM and ANQGSEA. CDR3 coding DNA: TGTGCCTGGAGGGATGGGACTAGCGGAACCCACGAGCAGTACTTC. It encodes CAWRDGTSGTHEQYF.

The chain recombines TRBV20-1 with TRBJ2-7; TRBD1 matches at 7 bases. CDR3 length equals 11 residues. CDR1 is DFQATT and CDR2 is SNEGSKA in the germline V gene (reference sequence). The J segment lost 5 bases and the V segment lost 2 bases, leaving 0 bases of the junction unmatched. The chain's CDR3 is CSARQGDEQYF. CDR3 in DNA: TGCAGTGCTAGACAGGGGGACGAGCAGTACTTC.

In regard to this clonotype: Sequence at one end of the junction differs from germline and may be a read error. The genes are TRBV5-4 and TRBJ1-1; 7 bases line up with TRBD1. The germline CDR1 and CDR2 sequences are SGHNT and YYREEE (reference sequence). This CDR3 is 14 amino acids long. CDR3 DNA sequence: TGTGCCAGCAGCTCCGACAGGGATTACACTGGAGCTTCCTTT. This gives the protein CASSSDRDYTGASF.

This chain uses TRBV15 with TRBJ2-2; D possibly matches TRBD1 or TRBD2 (7 bases each). Trimming shortened V by 0 bases and J by 4 bases, and 15 bases separated the two germline ends. CDR1 and CDR2 (germline): LNHNV, YYDKDF (reference sequence). There are 17 residues in the CDR3. Here the CDR3 DNA reads TGTGCCACCAGCAGAGATCAGGGGGGGTTAAGCACCGGGGAGCTGTTTTTT. It is translated as CATSRDQGGLSTGELFF.

This chain joins TRBV7-8 and TRBJ2-5; TRBD2 matches at 11 bases. CDR3 length equals 17 residues. The trim removed 5 bases at V and 2 bases at J, leaving 10 bases unmatched. Germline CDR1 reads SGHVS; CDR2 reads FQNEAQ. CDR3 DNA sequence: TGTGCCAGCAGCCCCCGGGGGAGACTAGCGGGGCAAGAGACCCAGTACTTC. The encoded protein is CASSPRGRLAGQETQYF.